This T cell receptor beta chain emerged from a study of cytomegalovirus exposure and HLA in healthy donors. V lost 4 bases and J 5 bases, leaving 11 bases between the germline ends. Germline CDR1 is PRHDT and CDR2 is FYEKMQ (reference sequence). The CDR3 runs 13 residues. PCR was performed using 60 Vbeta and 13 Jbeta primers. Original processing methods: Roughly 10 million shared chains were among around 80 million unique TCR beta chains counted in a later analysis. The protocol was immunoSEQ multiplex PCR, while the TCRdb copy is restricted to in-frame clones and leaves out a portion. V, J and clone size derive from that table, while D and trimming were established from the DNA sequence. Of approximately 94,000 clones in the sample, approximately 80% were seen once.

The TCR originated in a man younger than 45 in good health and CMV-seropositive. Source material: PBMCs. The chain uses TRBV13 and TRBJ2-5; D might be TRBD2 (5 bases). The CDR3 here is CASSSRTPETQYF. As DNA, the CDR3 is TGTGCCAGCAGCTCCCGGACTCCCGAGACCCAGTACTTC.